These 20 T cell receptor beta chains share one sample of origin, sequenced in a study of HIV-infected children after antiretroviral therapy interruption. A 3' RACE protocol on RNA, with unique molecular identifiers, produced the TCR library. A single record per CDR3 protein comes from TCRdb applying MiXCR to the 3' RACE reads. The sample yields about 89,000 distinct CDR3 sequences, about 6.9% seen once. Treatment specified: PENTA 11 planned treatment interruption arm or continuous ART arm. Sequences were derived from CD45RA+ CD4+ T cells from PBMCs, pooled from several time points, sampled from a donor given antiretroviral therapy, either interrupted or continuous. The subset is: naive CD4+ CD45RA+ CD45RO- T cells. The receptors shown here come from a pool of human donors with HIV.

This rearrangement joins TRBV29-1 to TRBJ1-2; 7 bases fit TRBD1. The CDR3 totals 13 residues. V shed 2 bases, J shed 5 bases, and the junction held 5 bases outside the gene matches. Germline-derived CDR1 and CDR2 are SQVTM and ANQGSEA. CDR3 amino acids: CSVEQGDGYGYTF. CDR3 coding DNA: TGCAGCGTTGAACAGGGGGACGGGTATGGCTACACCTTC.

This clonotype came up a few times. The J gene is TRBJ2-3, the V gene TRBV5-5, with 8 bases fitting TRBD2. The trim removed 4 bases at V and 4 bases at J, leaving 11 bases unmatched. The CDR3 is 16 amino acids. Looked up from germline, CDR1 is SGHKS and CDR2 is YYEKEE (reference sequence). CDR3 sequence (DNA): TGTGCCAGCAGCCTATACCCGGGACTAGTCTCAGATACGCAGTATTTT. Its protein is CASSLYPGLVSDTQYF. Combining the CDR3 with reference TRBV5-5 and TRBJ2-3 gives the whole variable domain DAGVTQSPTHLIKTRGQQVTLRCSPISGHKSVSWYQQVLGQGPQFIFQYYEKEERGRGNFPDRFSARQFPNYSSELNVNALLLGDSALYLCASSLYPGLVSDTQYFGPGTRLTVL.

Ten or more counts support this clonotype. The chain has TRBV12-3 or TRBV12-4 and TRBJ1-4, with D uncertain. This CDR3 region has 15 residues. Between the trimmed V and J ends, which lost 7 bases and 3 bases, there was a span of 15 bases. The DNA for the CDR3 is TGTGCCAGCATCCGGACGGAACGAGCTAATGAAAAACTGTTTTTT. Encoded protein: CASIRTERANEKLFF.

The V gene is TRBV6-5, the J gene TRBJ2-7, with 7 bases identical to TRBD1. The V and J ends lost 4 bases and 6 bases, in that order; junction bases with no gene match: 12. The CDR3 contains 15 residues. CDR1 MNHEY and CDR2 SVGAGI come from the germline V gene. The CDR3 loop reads CASSFTGVMTIEQYF. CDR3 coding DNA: TGTGCCAGCAGTTTTACAGGGGTAATGACCATCGAGCAGTACTTC.

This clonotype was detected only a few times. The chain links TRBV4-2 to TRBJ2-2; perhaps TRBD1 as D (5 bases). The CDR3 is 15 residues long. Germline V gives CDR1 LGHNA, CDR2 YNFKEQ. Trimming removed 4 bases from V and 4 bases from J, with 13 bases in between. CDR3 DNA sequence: TGTGCCAGCAGCCCGGCGCTGGGGCCCACCGGGGAGCTGTTTTTT. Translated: CASSPALGPTGELFF.

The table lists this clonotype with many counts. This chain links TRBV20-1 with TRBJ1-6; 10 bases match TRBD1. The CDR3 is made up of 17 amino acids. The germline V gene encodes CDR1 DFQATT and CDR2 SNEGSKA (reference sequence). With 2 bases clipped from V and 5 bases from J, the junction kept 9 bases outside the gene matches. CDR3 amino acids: CSARPADRGLNNSPLHF. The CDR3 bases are TGCAGTGCTAGACCCGCCGACAGGGGGCTTAATAATTCACCCCTCCACTTT.

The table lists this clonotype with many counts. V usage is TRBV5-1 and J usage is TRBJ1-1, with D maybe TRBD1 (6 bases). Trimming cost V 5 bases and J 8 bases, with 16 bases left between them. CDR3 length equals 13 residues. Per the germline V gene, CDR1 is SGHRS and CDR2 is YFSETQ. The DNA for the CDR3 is TGCGCCAGCAGTGCCGGGGGGGCCGCCGAAGCTTTCTTT. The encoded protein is CASSAGGAAEAFF.

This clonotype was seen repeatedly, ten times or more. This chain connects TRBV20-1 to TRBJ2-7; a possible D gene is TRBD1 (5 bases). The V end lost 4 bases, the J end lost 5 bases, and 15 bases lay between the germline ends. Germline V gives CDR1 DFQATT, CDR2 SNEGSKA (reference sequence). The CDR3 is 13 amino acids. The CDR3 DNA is TGCAGTGCTATTTATCAGGGCACCCACGAGCAGTACTTC. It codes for CSAIYQGTHEQYF.

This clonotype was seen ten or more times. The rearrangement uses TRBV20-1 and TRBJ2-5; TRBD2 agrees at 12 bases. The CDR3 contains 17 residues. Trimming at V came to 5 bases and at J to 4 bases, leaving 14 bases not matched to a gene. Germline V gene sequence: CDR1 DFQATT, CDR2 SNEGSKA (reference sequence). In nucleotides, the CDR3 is TGCAGTGCTGATCGACTAGCGGGAGATGCGGATGTAGAGACCCAGTACTTC. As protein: CSADRLAGDADVETQYF.

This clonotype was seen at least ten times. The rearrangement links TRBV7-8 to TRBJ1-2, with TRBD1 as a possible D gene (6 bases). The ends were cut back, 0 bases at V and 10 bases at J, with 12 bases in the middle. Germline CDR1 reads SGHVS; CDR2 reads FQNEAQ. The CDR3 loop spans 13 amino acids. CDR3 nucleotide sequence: TGTGCCAGCAGCTTAGCGGAGGGGGGGTACTACACCTTC. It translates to CASSLAEGGYYTF.

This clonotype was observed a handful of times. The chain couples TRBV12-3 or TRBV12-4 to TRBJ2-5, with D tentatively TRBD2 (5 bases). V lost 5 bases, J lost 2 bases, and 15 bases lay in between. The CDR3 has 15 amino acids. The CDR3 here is CASSTQLVQQETQYF. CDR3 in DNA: TGTGCCAGCAGTACACAACTAGTGCAACAAGAGACCCAGTACTTC.

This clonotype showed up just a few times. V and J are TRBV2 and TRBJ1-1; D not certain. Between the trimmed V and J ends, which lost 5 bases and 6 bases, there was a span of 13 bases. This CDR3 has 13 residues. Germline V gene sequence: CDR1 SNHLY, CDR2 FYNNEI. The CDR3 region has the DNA TGTGCCAGCAGTCGGACCGCAAGCTCTGAAGCTTTCTTT. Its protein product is CASSRTASSEAFF.

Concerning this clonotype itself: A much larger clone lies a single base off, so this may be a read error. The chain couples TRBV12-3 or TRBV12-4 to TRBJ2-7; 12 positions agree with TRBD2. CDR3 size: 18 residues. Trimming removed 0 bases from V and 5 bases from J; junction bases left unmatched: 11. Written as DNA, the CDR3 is TGTGCCAGCAGTTTAGCGTTGACTAGCGGGAGTGGTAGGCACGAGCAGTACTTC. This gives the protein CASSLALTSGSGRHEQYF.

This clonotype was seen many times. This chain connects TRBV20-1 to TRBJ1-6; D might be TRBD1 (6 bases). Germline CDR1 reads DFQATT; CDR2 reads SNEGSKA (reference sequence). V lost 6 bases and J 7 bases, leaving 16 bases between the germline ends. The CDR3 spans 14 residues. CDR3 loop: CSAATDRINSPLHF. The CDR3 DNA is TGCAGTGCAGCGACCGACAGGATAAATTCACCCCTCCACTTT.

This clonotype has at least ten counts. CDR3: CASGRQGRSYEQYF. The CDR3 DNA reads as TGTGCCAGCGGGCGACAGGGCAGAAGTTACGAGCAGTACTTC. The chain combines TRBV6-1 with TRBJ2-7, with TRBD1 identical over 7 bases. V lost 8 bases and J lost 4; bases outside the gene matches: 11. Per the germline V gene, CDR1 is MNHNS and CDR2 is SASEGT. This CDR3 has 14 amino acids.

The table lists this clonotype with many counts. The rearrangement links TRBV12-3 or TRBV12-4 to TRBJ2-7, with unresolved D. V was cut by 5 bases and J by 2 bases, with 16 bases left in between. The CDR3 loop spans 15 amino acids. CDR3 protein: CASSPSGSLTYEQYF. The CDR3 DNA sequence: TGTGCCAGCAGTCCCTCCGGAAGCCTCACCTACGAGCAGTACTTC.

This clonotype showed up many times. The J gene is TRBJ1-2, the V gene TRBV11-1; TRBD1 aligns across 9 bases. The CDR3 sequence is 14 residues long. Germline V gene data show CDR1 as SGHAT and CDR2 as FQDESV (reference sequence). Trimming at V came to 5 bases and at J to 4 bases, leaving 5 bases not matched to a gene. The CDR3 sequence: CASSRSTGGYGYTF. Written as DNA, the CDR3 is TGTGCCAGCAGCCGGTCGACAGGGGGCTATGGCTACACCTTC.

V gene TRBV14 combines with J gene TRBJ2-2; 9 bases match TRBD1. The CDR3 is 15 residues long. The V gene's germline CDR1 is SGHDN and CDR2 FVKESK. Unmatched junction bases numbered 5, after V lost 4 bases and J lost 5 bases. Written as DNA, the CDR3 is TGTGCCAGCAGCCCCGGGACAGGGCAAACCGGGGAGCTGTTTTTT. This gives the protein CASSPGTGQTGELFF.

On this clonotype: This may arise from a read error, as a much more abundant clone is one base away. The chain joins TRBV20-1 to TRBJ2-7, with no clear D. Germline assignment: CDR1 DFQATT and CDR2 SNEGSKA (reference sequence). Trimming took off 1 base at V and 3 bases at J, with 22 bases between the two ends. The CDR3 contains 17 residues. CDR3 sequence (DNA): TGCAGTGCTAGAGGTGGTAGTAGAGGCCGAAGCAGCTACGAGCAGTACTTC. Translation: CSARGGSRGRSSYEQYF.

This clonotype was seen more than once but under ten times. The CDR3 loop is CSARGRGSNYGYTF. As DNA, the CDR3 is TGCAGTGCTAGGGGTCGGGGGTCAAACTATGGCTACACCTTC. V is TRBV20-1 and J is TRBJ1-2; tentative D call: TRBD1 (5 bases). V gave up 3 bases and J gave up 2 bases, with 13 bases separating them. Germline CDR1 DFQATT, CDR2 SNEGSKA (reference sequence). The CDR3 sequence is 14 residues long.